This T cell receptor (beta chain) came from a study of OX40 agonist ivuxolimab in advanced cancers. Libraries were prepared by immunoSEQ multiplex PCR; TCRdb keeps only in-frame clonotypes and omits some of them. The profile covers about 82,000 clones, with roughly 89% appearing a single time and over 0.55% taken by the ten largest. CDR1 and CDR2 from the germline V gene are SGHRS and YFSETQ. The CDR3 totals 15 residues. The ends were cut back, 0 bases at V and 0 bases at J, with 7 bases in the middle. The source is an adult with an advanced solid tumor such as melanoma, head and neck, liver or kidney cancer. Sequencing used CD4+ or CD8+ T cells sorted from blood, obtained in a trial of the OX40 agonist ivuxolimab. The V gene is TRBV5-1, the J gene TRBJ1-5; D perhaps matches TRBD1 (5 bases). CDR3 nucleotides: TGCGCCAGCAGCTTGGAAGGGGTTAGCAATCAGCCCCAGCATTTT. This sequence encodes CASSLEGVSNQPQHF.